This T cell receptor beta chain was recorded in a study of OX40 agonist ivuxolimab in advanced cancers. Turning to the overall study: Ivuxolimab, which targeted the costimulatory receptor OX40 (CD134), was an agonistic, fully human IgG2 monoclonal antibody. Intravenous ivuxolimab was administered to patients every 2 weeks at six dose levels: 0.01, 0.1, 0.3, 1.5, 3 and 10 mg/kg. Of the 50 or so patients in dose escalation, about 19 had hepatocellular carcinoma, approximately 15 had melanoma, 9 had renal cell carcinoma and 9 had head and neck cancer. The dose-escalation cohort was 82.7% male with a mean age of about 54 years, ranging from roughly 23 to 90. Patients were allowed to have had prior anti-PD-1, anti-PD-L1 or anti-CTLA-4 therapy, and less than 45% of the dose-escalation patients had previously received checkpoint inhibitors. Partial responses occurred in three dose-escalation patients: two with cutaneous melanoma and one with hepatocellular carcinoma. The purpose of peripheral TCRbeta sequencing was to test whether ivuxolimab changed TCR sequence diversity and led to clonal T-cell expansion. The paper covers the monotherapy dose-escalation part of the phase I ivuxolimab trial, which included N = 52 patients.

A word on this clone: Its antigen is still unknown. Base qualities were left out, and no much larger clone turns up one base away.

From a lookup of the germline V gene, CDR1 and CDR2 are MRHNA and SNTAGT. The CDR3 contains 16 residues, cysteine and phenylalanine counted. This entry keeps only the CDR3 DNA: 48 bases, framed from base 1. Relative to germline, V is missing 0 bases and J is missing 0 bases, with 1 base of the junction outside any gene match. The trial excluded patients who had a history of autoimmune disease or who were on systemic immunosuppression. Peripheral blood for TCR sequencing was drawn from every dose cohort at baseline, at cycle 4 day 1 and at cycle 7 day 1. The samples were drawn from a first-in-human, open-label, multicenter phase I dose-escalation trial of ivuxolimab. Adults with locally advanced or metastatic melanoma, renal cell carcinoma, hepatocellular carcinoma or head and neck squamous cell carcinoma were enrolled in the trial. Before TCR sequencing, CD4+ T cells and CD8+ T cells were sorted from peripheral blood as separate populations.

To sequence the TCRbeta CDR3 region, genomic DNA was isolated from the sorted cells. The immunoSEQ Assay was used for sequencing of TCRbeta CDR3 regions. Not all clones reach the TCRdb copy of this immuneACCESS table, which keeps in-frame sequences only. Checked studies attribute under half of the gap to unresolved V genes and leave the rest unexplained. For this sample there are about 17,000 clones; approximately 85% appear just once. Together, the top ten hold under 35% of the sample. On the study overall, not on this receptor specifically: After ivuxolimab, more expanded clones were found on average in CD8+ T cells than in CD4+ T cells. The antigen specificity of the peripheral T cells that underwent clonal expansion was not determined. Low levels of normalized T-cell clonal expansion were also seen in some patients who did not respond. In the 0.1-3.0 mg/kg groups, partial responders had among the lowest normalized peripheral clonal expansion, particularly in CD8+ T cells. Clonal expansion of both CD4+ and CD8+ blood T cells was observed from baseline to week 6 at doses 0.1 to 3.0 mg/kg.

The TCR originated in an adult with an advanced solid tumor such as melanoma, head and neck, liver or kidney cancer. The sample in question was CD4+ or CD8+ T cells sorted from blood, obtained in a trial of the OX40 agonist ivuxolimab. The chain was built from TRBV6-4 and TRBJ2-2, and TRBD2 matches 7 of the central bases. The DNA sequence is TGTGCCAGCAGTGACTCGGGAGGGTCGAACACCGGGGAGCTGTTTTTT. It specifies CASSDSGGSNTGELFF.